Sequencing of this T cell receptor (beta chain) was carried out in a study of PD-1 blockade in mismatch repair-deficient tumors. As for the study in general: Patients had over 10 mismatch repair-deficient cancer types, all previously treated and progressing.

CDR1 and CDR2 (germline): LGHNA, YSLEER. The CDR3 is made up of 15 amino acids. Trimming stripped 0 bases from V and 2 bases from J, with 10 bases between. All patients were mismatch repair deficient, assessed by either PCR or immunohistochemistry. Assay: immunoSEQ multiplex PCR; the TCRdb copy retains only in-frame clones and omits some. The sample shows roughly 120,000 clones, almost 90% of them seen only once. V usage is TRBV4-3 and J usage is TRBJ2-5; D may be TRBD2 (6 bases). The source of this sequence is an adult with mismatch repair-deficient cancer. This specimen consisted of peripheral blood, obtained almost 74 weeks after starting pembrolizumab. In nucleotides, the CDR3 is TGCGCCAGCAGCCAAGATCCGGGGGAACAAGAGACCCAGTACTTC. Translated: CASSQDPGEQETQYF.